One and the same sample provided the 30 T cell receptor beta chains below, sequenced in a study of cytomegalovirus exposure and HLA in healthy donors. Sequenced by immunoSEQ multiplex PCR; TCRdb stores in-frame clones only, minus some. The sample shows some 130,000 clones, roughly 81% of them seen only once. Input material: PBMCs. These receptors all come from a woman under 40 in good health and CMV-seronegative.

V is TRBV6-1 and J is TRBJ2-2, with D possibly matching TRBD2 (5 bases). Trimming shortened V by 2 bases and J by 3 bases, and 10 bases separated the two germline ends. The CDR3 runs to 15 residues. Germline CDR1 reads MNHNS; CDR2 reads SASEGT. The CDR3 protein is CASSEQVAYTGELFF. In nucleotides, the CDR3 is TGTGCCAGCAGTGAACAAGTAGCGTACACCGGGGAGCTGTTTTTT.

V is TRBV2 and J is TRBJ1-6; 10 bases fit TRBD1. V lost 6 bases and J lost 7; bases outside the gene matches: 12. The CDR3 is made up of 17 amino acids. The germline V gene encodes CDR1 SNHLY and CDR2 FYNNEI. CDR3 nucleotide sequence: TGTGCCAGCAGCCTTACCGGGACAGGGGTTGGAAATTCACCCCTCCACTTT. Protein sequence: CASSLTGTGVGNSPLHF.

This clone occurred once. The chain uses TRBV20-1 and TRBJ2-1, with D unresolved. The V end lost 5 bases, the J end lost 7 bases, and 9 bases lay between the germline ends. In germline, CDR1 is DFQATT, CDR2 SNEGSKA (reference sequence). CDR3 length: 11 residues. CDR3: CSAPYLNEQFF. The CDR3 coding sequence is TGCAGTGCTCCTTACTTGAATGAGCAGTTCTTC.

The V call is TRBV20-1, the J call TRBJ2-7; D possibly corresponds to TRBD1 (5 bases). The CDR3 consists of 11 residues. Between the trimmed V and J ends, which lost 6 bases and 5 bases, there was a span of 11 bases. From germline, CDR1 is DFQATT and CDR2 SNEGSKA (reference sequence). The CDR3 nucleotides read TGCAGTGCCGCAGGGCTCCACGAGCAGTACTTC. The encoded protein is CSAAGLHEQYF.

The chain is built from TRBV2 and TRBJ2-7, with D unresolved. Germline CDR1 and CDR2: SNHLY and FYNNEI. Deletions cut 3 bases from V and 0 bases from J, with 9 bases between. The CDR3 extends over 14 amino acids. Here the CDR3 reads CASSEWWSSYEQYF. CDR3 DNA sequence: TGTGCCAGCAGTGAGTGGTGGAGCTCCTACGAGCAGTACTTC. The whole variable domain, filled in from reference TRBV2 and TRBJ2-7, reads EPEVTQTPSHQVTQMGQEVILRCVPISNHLYFYWYRQILGQKVEFLVSFYNNEISEKSEIFDDQFSVERPDGSNFTLKIRSTKLEDSAMYFCASSEWWSSYEQYFGPGTRLTVT.

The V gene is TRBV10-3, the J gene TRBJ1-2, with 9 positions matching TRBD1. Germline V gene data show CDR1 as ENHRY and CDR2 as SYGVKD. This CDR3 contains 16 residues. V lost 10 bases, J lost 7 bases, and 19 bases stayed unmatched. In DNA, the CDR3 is TGTGCCACCTACCCTTCTATTGGACAGGGGCAGCTTGGCTACACCTTC. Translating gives CATYPSIGQGQLGYTF.

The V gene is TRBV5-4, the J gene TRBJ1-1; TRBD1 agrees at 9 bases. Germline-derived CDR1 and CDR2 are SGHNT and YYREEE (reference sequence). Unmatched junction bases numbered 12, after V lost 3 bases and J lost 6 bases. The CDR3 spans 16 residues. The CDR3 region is CASSSGGDRVSAEAFF. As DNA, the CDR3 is TGTGCCAGCAGCTCCGGGGGGGACAGGGTATCGGCTGAAGCTTTCTTT.

The CDR3 region is CASSIDNWYTGELFF. The CDR3, as DNA: TGTGCCAGTAGTATAGATAACTGGTACACCGGGGAGCTGTTTTTT. The chain joins TRBV19 to TRBJ2-2; D is ambiguous. CDR1 is LNHDA and CDR2 is SQIVND in the germline V gene (reference sequence). V lost 0 bases, J lost 3 bases, and 8 bases lay in between. The CDR3 is 15 residues long.

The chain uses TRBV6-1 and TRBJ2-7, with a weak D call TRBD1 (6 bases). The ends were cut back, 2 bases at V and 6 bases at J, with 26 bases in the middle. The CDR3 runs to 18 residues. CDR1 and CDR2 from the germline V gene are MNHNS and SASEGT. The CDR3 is CASSEYFLGRGQIFEQYF. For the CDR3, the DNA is TGTGCCAGCAGTGAATATTTTTTGGGTCGGGGACAAATATTCGAGCAGTACTTC.

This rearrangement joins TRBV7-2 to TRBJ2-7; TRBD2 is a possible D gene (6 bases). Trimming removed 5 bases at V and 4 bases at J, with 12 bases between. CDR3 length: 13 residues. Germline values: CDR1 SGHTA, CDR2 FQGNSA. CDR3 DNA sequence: TGTGCCAGCAGCCCACCGGGGAGGTACGAGCAGTACTTC. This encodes CASSPPGRYEQYF.

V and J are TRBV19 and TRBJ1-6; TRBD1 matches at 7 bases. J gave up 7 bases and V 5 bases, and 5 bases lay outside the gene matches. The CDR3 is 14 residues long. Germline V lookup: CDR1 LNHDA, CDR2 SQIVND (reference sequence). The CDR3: CASSGQGENSPLHF. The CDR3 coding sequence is TGTGCCAGTAGTGGCCAGGGGGAGAATTCACCCCTCCACTTT.

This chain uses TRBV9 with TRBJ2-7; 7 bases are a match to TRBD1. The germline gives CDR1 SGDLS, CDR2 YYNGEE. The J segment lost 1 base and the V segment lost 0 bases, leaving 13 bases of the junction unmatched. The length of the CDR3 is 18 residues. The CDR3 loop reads CASSVGIEGAGISYEQYF. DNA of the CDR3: TGTGCCAGCAGCGTAGGAATAGAGGGGGCAGGGATTTCCTACGAGCAGTACTTC.

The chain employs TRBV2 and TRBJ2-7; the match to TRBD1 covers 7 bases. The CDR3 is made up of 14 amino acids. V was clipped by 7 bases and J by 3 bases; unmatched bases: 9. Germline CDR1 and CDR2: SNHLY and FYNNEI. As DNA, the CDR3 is TGTGCCAGCACAGGAACAGGGGTTTACTACGAGCAGTACTTC. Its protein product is CASTGTGVYYEQYF.

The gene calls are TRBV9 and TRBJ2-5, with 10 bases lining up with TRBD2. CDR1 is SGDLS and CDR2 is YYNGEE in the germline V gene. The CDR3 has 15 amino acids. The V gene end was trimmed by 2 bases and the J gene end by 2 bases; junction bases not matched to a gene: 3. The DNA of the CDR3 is TGTGCCAGCAGCGTTCTAGCGGGGGTACAAGAGACCCAGTACTTC. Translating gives CASSVLAGVQETQYF.

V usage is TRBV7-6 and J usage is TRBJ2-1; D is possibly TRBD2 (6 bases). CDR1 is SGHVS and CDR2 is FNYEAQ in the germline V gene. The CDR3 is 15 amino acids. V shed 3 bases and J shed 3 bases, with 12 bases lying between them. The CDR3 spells CASSFYSGDYNEQFF. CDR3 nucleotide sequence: TGTGCCAGCAGCTTCTATAGCGGAGACTACAATGAGCAGTTCTTC.

The CDR3 nucleotides are TGTGCCAGCAGTGCCGCAGGGAATGAGCAGTTCTTC. Translation: CASSAAGNEQFF. This chain joins TRBV2 and TRBJ2-1, with a tentative D call TRBD1 (5 bases). This CDR3 has 12 amino acids. In germline, CDR1 is SNHLY, CDR2 FYNNEI. Trimming took off 4 bases at V and 7 bases at J, with 8 bases between the two ends. The variable domain in full, completed from reference TRBV2 and TRBJ2-1, reads EPEVTQTPSHQVTQMGQEVILRCVPISNHLYFYWYRQILGQKVEFLVSFYNNEISEKSEIFDDQFSVERPDGSNFTLKIRSTKLEDSAMYFCASSAAGNEQFFGPGTRLTVL.

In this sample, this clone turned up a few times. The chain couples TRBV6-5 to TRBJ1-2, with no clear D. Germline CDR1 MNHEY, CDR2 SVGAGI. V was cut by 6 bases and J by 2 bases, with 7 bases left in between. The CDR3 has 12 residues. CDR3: CASSAYNYGYTF. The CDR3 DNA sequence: TGTGCCAGCAGCGCCTACAACTATGGCTACACCTTC.

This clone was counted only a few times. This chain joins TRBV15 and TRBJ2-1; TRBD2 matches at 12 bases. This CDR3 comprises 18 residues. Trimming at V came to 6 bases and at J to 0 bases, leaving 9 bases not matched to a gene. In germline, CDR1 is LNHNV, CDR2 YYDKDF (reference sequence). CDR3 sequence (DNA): TGTGCCACCAGAGCGCCCCTAGCGGGGGGGAGCTCCTACAATGAGCAGTTCTTC. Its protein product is CATRAPLAGGSSYNEQFF.

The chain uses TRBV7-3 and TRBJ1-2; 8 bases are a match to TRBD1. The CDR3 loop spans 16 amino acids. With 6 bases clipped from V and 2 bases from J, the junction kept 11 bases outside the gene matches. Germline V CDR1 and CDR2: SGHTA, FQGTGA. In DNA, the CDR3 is TGTGCCAGCAGTCCTGGAGGACAGGGAAGGAACTATGGCTACACCTTC. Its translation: CASSPGGQGRNYGYTF.

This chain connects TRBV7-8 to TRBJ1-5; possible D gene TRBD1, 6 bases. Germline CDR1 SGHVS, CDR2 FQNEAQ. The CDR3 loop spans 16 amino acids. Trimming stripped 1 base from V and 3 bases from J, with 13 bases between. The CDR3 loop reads CASSLGGGGINQPQHF. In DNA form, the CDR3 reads TGTGCCAGCAGCTTAGGGGGAGGGGGTATCAATCAGCCCCAGCATTTT.

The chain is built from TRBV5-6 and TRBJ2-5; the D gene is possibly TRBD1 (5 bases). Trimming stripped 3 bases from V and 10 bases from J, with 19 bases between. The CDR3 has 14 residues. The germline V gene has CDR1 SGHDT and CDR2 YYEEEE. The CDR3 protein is CASSSLQGFTDQYF. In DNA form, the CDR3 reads TGTGCCAGCAGCTCGCTTCAGGGATTTACGGACCAGTACTTC.

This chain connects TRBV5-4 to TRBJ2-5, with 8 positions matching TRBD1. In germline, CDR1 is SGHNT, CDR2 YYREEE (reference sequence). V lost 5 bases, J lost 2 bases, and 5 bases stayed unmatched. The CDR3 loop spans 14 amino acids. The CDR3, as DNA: TGTGCCAGCAGTGAGACAGGGGCTCAAGAGACCCAGTACTTC. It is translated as CASSETGAQETQYF.

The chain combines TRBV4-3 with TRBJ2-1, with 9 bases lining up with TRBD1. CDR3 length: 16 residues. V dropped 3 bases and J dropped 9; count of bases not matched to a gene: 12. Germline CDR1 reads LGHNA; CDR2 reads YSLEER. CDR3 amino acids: CASSQNTGQGFGEQFF. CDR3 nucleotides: TGCGCCAGCAGCCAGAACACCGGACAGGGGTTCGGTGAGCAGTTCTTC.

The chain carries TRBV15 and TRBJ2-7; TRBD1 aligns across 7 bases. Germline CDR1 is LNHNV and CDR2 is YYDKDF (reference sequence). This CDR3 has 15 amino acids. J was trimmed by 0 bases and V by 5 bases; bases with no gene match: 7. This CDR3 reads CATSGWTGLSYEQYF. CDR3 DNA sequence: TGTGCCACCAGCGGTTGGACAGGCCTCTCCTACGAGCAGTACTTC.

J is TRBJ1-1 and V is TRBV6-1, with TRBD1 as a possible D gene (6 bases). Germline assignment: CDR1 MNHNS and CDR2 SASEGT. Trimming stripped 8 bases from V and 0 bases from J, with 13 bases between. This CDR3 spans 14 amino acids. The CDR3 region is CASGTQGMNTEAFF. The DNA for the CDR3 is TGTGCCAGCGGAACACAGGGTATGAACACTGAAGCTTTCTTT.

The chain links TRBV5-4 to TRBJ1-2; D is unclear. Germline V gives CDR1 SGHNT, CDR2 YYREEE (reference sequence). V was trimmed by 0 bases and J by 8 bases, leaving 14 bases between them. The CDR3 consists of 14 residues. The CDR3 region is CASSLESAGRGYTF. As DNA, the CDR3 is TGTGCCAGCAGCTTGGAAAGTGCGGGTCGCGGCTACACCTTC.

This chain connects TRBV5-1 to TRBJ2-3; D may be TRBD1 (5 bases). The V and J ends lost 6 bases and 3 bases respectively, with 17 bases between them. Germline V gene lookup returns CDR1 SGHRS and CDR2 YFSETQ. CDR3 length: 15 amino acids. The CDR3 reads CASTRVSYRTDTQYF. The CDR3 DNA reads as TGCGCCAGCACCAGGGTCAGCTATAGGACAGATACGCAGTATTTT.

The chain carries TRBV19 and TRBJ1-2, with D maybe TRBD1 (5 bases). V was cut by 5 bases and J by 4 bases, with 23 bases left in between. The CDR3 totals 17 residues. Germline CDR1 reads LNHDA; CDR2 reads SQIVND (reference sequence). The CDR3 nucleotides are TGTGCCAGTAGTCCCCCCGGGACTTCCTGGAGGCCCTATGGCTACACCTTC. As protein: CASSPPGTSWRPYGYTF.

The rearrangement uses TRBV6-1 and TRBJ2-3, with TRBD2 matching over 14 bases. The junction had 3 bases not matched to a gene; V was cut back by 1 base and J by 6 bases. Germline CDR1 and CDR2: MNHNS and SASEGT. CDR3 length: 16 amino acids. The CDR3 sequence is CASSEGTSGGTDTQYF. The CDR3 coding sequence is TGTGCCAGCAGTGAAGGGACTAGCGGGGGGACGGATACGCAGTATTTT.

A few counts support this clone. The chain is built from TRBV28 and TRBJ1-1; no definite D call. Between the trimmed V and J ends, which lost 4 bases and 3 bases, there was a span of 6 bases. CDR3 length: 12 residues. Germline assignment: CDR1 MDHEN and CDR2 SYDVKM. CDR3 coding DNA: TGTGCCAGCAGTTCCCGGGACACTGAAGCTTTCTTT. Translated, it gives CASSSRDTEAFF.